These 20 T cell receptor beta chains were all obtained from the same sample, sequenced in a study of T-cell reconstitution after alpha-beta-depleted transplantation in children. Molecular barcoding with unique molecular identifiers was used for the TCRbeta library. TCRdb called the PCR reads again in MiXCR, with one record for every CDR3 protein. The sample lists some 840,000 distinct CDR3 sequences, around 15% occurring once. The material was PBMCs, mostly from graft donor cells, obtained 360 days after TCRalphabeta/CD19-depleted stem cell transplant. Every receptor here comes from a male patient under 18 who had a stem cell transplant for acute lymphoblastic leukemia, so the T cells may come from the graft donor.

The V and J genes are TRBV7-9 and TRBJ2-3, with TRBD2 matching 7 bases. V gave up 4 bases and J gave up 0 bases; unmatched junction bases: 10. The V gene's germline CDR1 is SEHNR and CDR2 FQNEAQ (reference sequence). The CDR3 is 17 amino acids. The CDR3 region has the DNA TGTGCCAGCAGCTCAACTTTGACTAGCCGAAGCACAGATACGCAGTATTTT. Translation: CASSSTLTSRSTDTQYF.

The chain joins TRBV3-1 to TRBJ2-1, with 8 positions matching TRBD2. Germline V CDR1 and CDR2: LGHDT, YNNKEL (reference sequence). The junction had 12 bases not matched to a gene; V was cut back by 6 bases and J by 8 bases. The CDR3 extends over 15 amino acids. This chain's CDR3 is CASSNLAGGFHEQFF. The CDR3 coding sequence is TGTGCCAGCAGTAACCTAGCGGGCGGGTTCCATGAGCAGTTCTTC.

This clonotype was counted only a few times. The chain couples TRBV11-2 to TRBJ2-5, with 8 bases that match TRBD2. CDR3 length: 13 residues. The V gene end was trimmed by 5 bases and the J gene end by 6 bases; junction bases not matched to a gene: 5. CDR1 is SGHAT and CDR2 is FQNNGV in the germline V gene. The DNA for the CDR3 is TGTGCCAGCAGCCTGGGACTAGAGCAGACCCAGTACTTC. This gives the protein CASSLGLEQTQYF.

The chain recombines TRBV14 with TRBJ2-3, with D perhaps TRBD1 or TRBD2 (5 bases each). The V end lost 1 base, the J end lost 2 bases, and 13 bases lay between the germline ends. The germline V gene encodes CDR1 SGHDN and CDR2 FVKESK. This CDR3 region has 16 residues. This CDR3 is CASSQVFGAYTDTQYF. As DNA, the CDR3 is TGTGCCAGCAGCCAAGTATTCGGGGCTTACACAGATACGCAGTATTTT.

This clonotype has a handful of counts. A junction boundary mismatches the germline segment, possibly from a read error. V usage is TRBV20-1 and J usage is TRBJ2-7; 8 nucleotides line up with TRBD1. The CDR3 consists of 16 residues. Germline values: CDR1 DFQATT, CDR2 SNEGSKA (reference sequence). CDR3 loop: CSARAVPGQEFYEQYF. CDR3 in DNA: TGCAGTGCAAGAGCGGTACCGGGACAGGAATTCTACGAGCAGTACTTC.

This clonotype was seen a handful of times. CDR3 in amino acids: CASSQSPGLAADTQYF. The DNA of the CDR3 is TGTGCCAGCAGCCAATCCCCGGGACTAGCGGCAGATACGCAGTATTTT. J is TRBJ2-3 and V is TRBV3-1; 11 bases fit TRBD2. Per germline, CDR1 LGHDT and CDR2 YNNKEL (reference sequence). The CDR3 has 16 residues. V dropped 2 bases and J dropped 4; count of bases not matched to a gene: 5.

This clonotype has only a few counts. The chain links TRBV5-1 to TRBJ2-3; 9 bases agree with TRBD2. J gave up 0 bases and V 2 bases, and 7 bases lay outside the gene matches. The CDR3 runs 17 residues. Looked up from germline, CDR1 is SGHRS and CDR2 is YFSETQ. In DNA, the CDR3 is TGCGCCAGCAGCTTTAATCCTAGCGGGAAAAGCACAGATACGCAGTATTTT. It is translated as CASSFNPSGKSTDTQYF.

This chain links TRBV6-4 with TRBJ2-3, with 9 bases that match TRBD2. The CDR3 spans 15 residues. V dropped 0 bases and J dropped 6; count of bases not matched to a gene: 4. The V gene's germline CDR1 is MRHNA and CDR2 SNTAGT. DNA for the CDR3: TGTGCCAGCAGTGACTCGGGACTAGCTGGCGATACGCAGTATTTT. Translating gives CASSDSGLAGDTQYF.

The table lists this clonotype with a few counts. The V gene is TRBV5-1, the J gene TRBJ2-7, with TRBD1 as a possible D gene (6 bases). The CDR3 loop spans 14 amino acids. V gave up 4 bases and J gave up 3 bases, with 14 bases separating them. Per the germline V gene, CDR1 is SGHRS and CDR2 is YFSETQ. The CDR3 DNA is TGCGCCAGCAGCGGTGGACAGACTAACTACGAGCAGTACTTC. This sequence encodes CASSGGQTNYEQYF.

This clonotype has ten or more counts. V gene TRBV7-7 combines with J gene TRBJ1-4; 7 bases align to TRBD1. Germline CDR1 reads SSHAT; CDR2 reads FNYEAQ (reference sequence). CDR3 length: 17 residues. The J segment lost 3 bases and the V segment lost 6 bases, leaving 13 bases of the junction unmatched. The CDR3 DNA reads TGTGCCAGCAGTTCCCGACAGGGACGGTCGGCTAATGAAAAACTGTTTTTT. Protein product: CASSSRQGRSANEKLFF.

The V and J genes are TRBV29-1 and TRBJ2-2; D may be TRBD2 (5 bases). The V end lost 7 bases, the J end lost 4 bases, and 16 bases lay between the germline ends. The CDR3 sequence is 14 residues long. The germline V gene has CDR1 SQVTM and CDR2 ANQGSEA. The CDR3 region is CSADQGRGTGELFF. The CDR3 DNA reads TGCAGCGCCGACCAAGGGAGAGGCACCGGGGAGCTGTTTTTT.

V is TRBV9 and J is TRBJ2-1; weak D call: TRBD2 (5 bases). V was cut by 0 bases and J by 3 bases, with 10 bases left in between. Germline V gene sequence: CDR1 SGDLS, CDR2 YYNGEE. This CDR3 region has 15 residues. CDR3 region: CASSVGGRLYNEQFF. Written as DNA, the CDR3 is TGTGCCAGCAGCGTAGGAGGGAGACTCTACAATGAGCAGTTCTTC.

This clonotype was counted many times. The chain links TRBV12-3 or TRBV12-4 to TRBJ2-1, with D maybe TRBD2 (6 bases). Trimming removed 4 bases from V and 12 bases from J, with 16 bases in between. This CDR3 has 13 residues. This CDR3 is CASSSGVGVRQFF. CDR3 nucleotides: TGTGCCAGCAGTTCGGGGGTTGGGGTAAGGCAGTTCTTC.

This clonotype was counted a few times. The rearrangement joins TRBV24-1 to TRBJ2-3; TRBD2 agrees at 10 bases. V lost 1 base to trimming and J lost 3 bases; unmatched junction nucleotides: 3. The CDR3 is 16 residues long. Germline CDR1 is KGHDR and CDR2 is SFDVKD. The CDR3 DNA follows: TGTGCCACCAGTGATTTCTCTAGCGGGAGAACAGATACGCAGTATTTT. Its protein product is CATSDFSSGRTDTQYF.

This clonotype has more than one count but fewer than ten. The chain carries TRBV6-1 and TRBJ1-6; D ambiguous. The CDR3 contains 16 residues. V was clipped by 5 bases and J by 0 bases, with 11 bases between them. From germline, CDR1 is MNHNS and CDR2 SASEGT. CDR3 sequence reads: CASSPSGSSYNSPLHF. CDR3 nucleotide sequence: TGTGCCAGCAGTCCCAGCGGGAGCTCCTATAATTCACCCCTCCACTTT.

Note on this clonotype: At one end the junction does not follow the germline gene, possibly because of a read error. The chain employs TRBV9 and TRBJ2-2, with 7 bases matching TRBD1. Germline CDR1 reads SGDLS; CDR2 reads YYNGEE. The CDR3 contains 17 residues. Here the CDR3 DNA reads TGTGCCAGCAGCGTACCATGGACAGGCGCGAACACCGGGGAGCTGTTCTTT. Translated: CASSVPWTGANTGELFF.

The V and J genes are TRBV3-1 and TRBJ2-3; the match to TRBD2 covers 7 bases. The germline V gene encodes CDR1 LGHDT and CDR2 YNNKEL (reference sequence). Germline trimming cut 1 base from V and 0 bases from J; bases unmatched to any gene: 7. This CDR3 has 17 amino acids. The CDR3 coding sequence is TGTGCCAGCAGCCAAGTGGGCGGGAGATGGAGCACAGATACGCAGTATTTT. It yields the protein CASSQVGGRWSTDTQYF.

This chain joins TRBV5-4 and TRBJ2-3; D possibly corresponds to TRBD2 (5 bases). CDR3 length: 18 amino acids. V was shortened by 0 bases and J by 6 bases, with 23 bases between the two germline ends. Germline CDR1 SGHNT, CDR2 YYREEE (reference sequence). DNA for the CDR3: TGTGCCAGCAGCTTGGGGCTCGGGGTTGGGGAAAACACGGATACGCAGTATTTT. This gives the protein CASSLGLGVGENTDTQYF.

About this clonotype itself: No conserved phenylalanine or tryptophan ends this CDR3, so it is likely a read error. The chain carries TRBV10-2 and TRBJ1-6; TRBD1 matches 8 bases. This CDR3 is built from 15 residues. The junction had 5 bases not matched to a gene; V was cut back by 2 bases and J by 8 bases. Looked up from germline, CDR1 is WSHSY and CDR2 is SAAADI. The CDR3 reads CASSERGQVYSPLHC. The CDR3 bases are TGCGCCAGCAGTGAGAGGGGACAGGTTTATTCACCCCTCCACTGT.

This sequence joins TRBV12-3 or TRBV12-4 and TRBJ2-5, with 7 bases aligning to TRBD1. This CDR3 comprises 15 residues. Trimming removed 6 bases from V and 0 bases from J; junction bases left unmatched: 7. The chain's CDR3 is CASRGLGQYQETQYF. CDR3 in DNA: TGTGCCAGCAGGGGTCTGGGACAGTACCAAGAGACCCAGTACTTC.